One and the same sample provided the 21 T cell receptor beta chains below, sequenced in a study of graft-versus-host responses after intestinal transplantation (dated by TCRdb to the early 2020s). Preparation of the library involved the immunoSEQ multiplex PCR assay. The table was pulled from immuneACCESS by TCRdb, which kept in-frame rearrangements only. Such tables lose some clones; where checked, under half of the loss comes from unresolved V genes, and the rest has no known cause. The sample table contains about 94,000 clones; only one count was recorded for about 91% of them. The ten largest clones capture 0.4% to 0.5% of the sample. Reading the label with the study, this specimen's time point is: cells obtained before transplantation from donor or recipient. Antigen specificity for these receptors is unknown. This specimen consisted of unstimulated CD8+ T cells sorted from spleen or lymph node cells, obtained before intestinal transplant. The receptors stem from a human donor who received an intestinal transplant.

This chain joins TRBV5-4 and TRBJ2-1; a weak D match, TRBD2 (5 bases). V was pared by 1 base and J by 3 bases, with 8 bases between. Germline values: CDR1 SGHNT, CDR2 YYREEE (reference sequence). This CDR3 has 14 residues. The CDR3 region is CASSLIGDYNEQFF. The CDR3 region has the DNA TGTGCCAGCAGCTTGATCGGGGACTACAATGAGCAGTTCTTC.

This rearrangement joins TRBV7-9 to TRBJ2-4; D is ambiguous. CDR1 SEHNR and CDR2 FQNEAQ come from the germline V gene (reference sequence). V lost 5 bases and J 0 bases, leaving 11 bases between the germline ends. The CDR3 has 15 amino acids. CDR3 in amino acids: CASSPAVLAKNIQYF. As DNA, the CDR3 is TGTGCCAGCAGCCCTGCGGTTCTAGCCAAAAACATTCAGTACTTC.

The gene calls are TRBV27 and TRBJ1-1, with TRBD1 matching over 12 bases. The V gene end was trimmed by 8 bases and the J gene end by 4 bases; junction bases not matched to a gene: 2. The germline CDR1 and CDR2 sequences are MNHEY and SMNVEV (reference sequence). The CDR3 extends over 13 amino acids. DNA of the CDR3: TGTGCCAGCCGGGACAGGGGGCGCACTGAAGCTTTCTTT. It translates to CASRDRGRTEAFF.

This sequence joins TRBV9 and TRBJ2-3, with 13 bases identical to TRBD2. Germline V gene data show CDR1 as SGDLS and CDR2 as YYNGEE. The CDR3 spans 16 residues. V dropped 4 bases and J dropped 4; count of bases not matched to a gene: 6. The chain's CDR3 is CASSFTGTSGADTQYF. In DNA form, the CDR3 reads TGTGCCAGCAGCTTTACCGGGACTAGCGGGGCAGATACGCAGTATTTT.

This sequence joins TRBV4-1 and TRBJ1-1; maybe TRBD1 (5 bases). The V end lost 3 bases, the J end lost 5 bases, and 22 bases lay between the germline ends. Germline loops: CDR1 MGHRA, CDR2 YSYEKL. This CDR3 comprises 17 residues. Here the CDR3 reads CASSHPPWGGDRTEAFF. CDR3 nucleotide sequence: TGCGCCAGCAGCCATCCCCCCTGGGGGGGAGATAGGACTGAAGCTTTCTTT.

This clone showed up just once. This rearrangement joins TRBV4-3 to TRBJ2-5; 12 bases line up with TRBD2. The CDR3 length is 17 residues. Germline-derived CDR1 and CDR2 are LGHNA and YSLEER. Trimming at V came to 1 base and at J to 1 base, leaving 4 bases not matched to a gene. Written as DNA, the CDR3 is TGCGCCAGCAGCCAAGGACTAGCGGGGGCCTCCCAAGAGACCCAGTACTTC. Protein: CASSQGLAGASQETQYF.

This clone has just one count. The rearrangement joins TRBV5-5 to TRBJ2-7; TRBD1 might be the D (6 bases). The germline gives CDR1 SGHKS, CDR2 YYEKEE (reference sequence). CDR3 length: 14 residues. The V end was cut by 3 bases, the J end by 0 bases, with 10 bases between. CDR3 coding DNA: TGTGCCAGCAGCTACCCGGACAGCTCCTACGAGCAGTACTTC. Translated: CASSYPDSSYEQYF.

The chain combines TRBV19 with TRBJ2-5; a possible D gene is TRBD1 (5 bases). Deletions cut 2 bases from V and 5 bases from J, with 6 bases between. The germline V gene encodes CDR1 LNHDA and CDR2 SQIVND (reference sequence). The CDR3 spans 12 residues. As DNA, the CDR3 is TGTGCCAGTAGTATACCAGGGGAGACCCAGTACTTC. This sequence encodes CASSIPGETQYF. Looking up the rest from reference TRBV19 and TRBJ2-5 gives the full variable domain: DGGITQSPKYLFRKEGQNVTLSCEQNLNHDAMYWYRQDPGQGLRLIYYSQIVNDFQKGDIAEGYSVSREKKESFPLTVTSAQKNPTAFYLCASSIPGETQYFGPGTRLLVL.

The chain joins TRBV6-1 to TRBJ2-1, with 11 positions matching TRBD2. J gave up 6 bases and V 8 bases, and 3 bases lay outside the gene matches. This CDR3 is 13 amino acids long. CDR1 and CDR2 (germline): MNHNS, SASEGT. CDR3 in DNA: TGTGCCAGCCCCGGGACTAGCGGCAATGAGCAGTTCTTC. Protein: CASPGTSGNEQFF.

This clone appeared once. The chain links TRBV6-4 to TRBJ1-4, with D unresolved. This CDR3 comprises 14 residues. V lost 5 bases and J 4 bases, leaving 11 bases between the germline ends. The germline V gene encodes CDR1 MRHNA and CDR2 SNTAGT. The CDR3 nucleotides are TGTGCCAGCAGTTCCGAACAAGATAATGAAAAACTGTTTTTT. Encoded protein: CASSSEQDNEKLFF.

The J gene is TRBJ2-5, the V gene TRBV7-9; the D is unclear. The CDR3 sequence is 12 residues long. V lost 5 bases and J lost 2, with 6 bases in between. The germline gives CDR1 SEHNR, CDR2 FQNEAQ (reference sequence). CDR3 residues: CASSPTQETQYF. CDR3 DNA: TGTGCCAGCAGCCCCACTCAAGAGACCCAGTACTTC.

This clone was seen just once. The chain employs TRBV19 and TRBJ2-7; TRBD1 might be the D (6 bases). The germline V gene has CDR1 LNHDA and CDR2 SQIVND (reference sequence). With 6 bases removed from V and 2 bases from J, the gap between germline ends came to 11 bases. CDR3 size: 13 residues. The CDR3 region has the DNA TGTGCCAGTAGCACCGGACAGCCCTACGAGCAGTACTTC. Encoded protein: CASSTGQPYEQYF. Together with reference TRBV19 and TRBJ2-7, the CDR3 gives the full variable domain: DGGITQSPKYLFRKEGQNVTLSCEQNLNHDAMYWYRQDPGQGLRLIYYSQIVNDFQKGDIAEGYSVSREKKESFPLTVTSAQKNPTAFYLCASSTGQPYEQYFGPGTRLTVT.

This sequence joins TRBV11-2 and TRBJ2-7; 11 bases fit TRBD1. This CDR3 is 14 amino acids long. V shed 5 bases, J shed 5 bases, and the junction held 5 bases outside the gene matches. Germline V gene data show CDR1 as SGHAT and CDR2 as FQNNGV. CDR3 coding DNA: TGTGCCAGCAGCCGGGACAGGGGGTTCAACGAGCAGTACTTC. Protein sequence: CASSRDRGFNEQYF.

The chain couples TRBV9 to TRBJ1-1; D is possibly TRBD1 (5 bases). Trimming shortened V by 4 bases and J by 2 bases, and 9 bases separated the two germline ends. The CDR3 spans 13 residues. Germline CDR1 and CDR2: SGDLS and YYNGEE. The CDR3 protein is CASSPGGNTEAFF. CDR3 bases: TGTGCCAGCAGCCCCGGGGGTAACACTGAAGCTTTCTTT.

The V and J genes are TRBV19 and TRBJ2-1; 8 bases fit TRBD2. J was trimmed by 9 bases and V by 7 bases; bases with no gene match: 11. In germline, CDR1 is LNHDA, CDR2 SQIVND (reference sequence). This CDR3 comprises 14 residues. The DNA of the CDR3 is TGTGCCAGTATCGGTAGCGGGACTCGTGGTGAGCAGTTCTTC. This translates into CASIGSGTRGEQFF.

V gene TRBV2 combines with J gene TRBJ2-5, with 7 bases lining up with TRBD1. The closer fit of TRBJ2-7 to the DNA end suggests the J call may be wrong. CDR3 length equals 16 residues. Looked up from germline, CDR1 is SNHLY and CDR2 is FYNNEI. The CDR3 coding sequence is TGTGCCAGCAGTGAAGGGGACAGCCAATTCTCCTACGAGCAGTACTTC. Translating gives CASSEGDSQFSYEQYF.

The chain combines TRBV2 with TRBJ1-6; no clear D gene. The ends were cut back, 1 base at V and 9 bases at J, with 22 bases in the middle. The CDR3 is made up of 18 amino acids. Germline V gene data show CDR1 as SNHLY and CDR2 as FYNNEI. The CDR3 here is CASSEGPLGGYGGSPLHF. CDR3 in DNA: TGTGCCAGCAGTGAAGGTCCGCTGGGCGGGTACGGTGGTTCACCCCTCCACTTT.

This chain joins TRBV14 and TRBJ2-1; D is unclear. Germline CDR1 is SGHDN and CDR2 is FVKESK. The CDR3 loop spans 13 amino acids. Trimming removed 2 bases from V and 10 bases from J, with 12 bases in between. The CDR3 spells CASSQSARIEQFF. The CDR3, as DNA: TGTGCCAGCAGCCAATCCGCGCGGATCGAGCAGTTCTTC.

V usage is TRBV4-3 and J usage is TRBJ2-3; the D gene is possibly TRBD2 (6 bases). Germline assignment: CDR1 LGHNA and CDR2 YSLEER. The V end was cut by 6 bases, the J end by 7 bases, with 14 bases between. The CDR3 runs to 13 residues. CDR3 DNA sequence: TGCGCCAGCAGTGGAGGGCAAACATATACGCAGTATTTT. It is translated as CASSGGQTYTQYF.

The rearrangement uses TRBV9 and TRBJ1-5; D not certain. The V end lost 4 bases, the J end lost 5 bases, and 13 bases lay between the germline ends. The CDR3 consists of 14 residues. Germline V gives CDR1 SGDLS, CDR2 YYNGEE. The CDR3 bases are TGTGCCAGCAGCTCACTAGGGAGGGATCAGCCCCAGCATTTT. Amino acid sequence: CASSSLGRDQPQHF.

The chain recombines TRBV10-1 with TRBJ2-1; no firm D call. This CDR3 comprises 11 residues. Per the germline V gene, CDR1 is WNHNN and CDR2 is SYGVQD (reference sequence). The V and J ends lost 4 bases and 8 bases respectively, with 6 bases between them. The CDR3 coding sequence is TGCGCCAGCAGTGGAGGCTATGAGCAGTTCTTC. This sequence encodes CASSGGYEQFF.